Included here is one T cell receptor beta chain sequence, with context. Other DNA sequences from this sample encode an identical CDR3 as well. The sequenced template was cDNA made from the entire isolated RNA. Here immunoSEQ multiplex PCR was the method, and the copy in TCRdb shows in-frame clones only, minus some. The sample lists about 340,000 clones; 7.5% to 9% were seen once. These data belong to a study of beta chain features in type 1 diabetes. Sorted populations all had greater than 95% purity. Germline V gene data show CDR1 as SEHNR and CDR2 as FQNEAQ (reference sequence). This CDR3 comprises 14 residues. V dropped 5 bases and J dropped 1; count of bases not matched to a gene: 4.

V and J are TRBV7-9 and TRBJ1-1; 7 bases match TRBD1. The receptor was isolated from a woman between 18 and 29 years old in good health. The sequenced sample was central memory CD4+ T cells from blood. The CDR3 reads CASSPRTGNTEAFF. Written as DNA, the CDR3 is TGTGCCAGCAGCCCCCGGACAGGGAACACTGAAGCTTTCTTT.